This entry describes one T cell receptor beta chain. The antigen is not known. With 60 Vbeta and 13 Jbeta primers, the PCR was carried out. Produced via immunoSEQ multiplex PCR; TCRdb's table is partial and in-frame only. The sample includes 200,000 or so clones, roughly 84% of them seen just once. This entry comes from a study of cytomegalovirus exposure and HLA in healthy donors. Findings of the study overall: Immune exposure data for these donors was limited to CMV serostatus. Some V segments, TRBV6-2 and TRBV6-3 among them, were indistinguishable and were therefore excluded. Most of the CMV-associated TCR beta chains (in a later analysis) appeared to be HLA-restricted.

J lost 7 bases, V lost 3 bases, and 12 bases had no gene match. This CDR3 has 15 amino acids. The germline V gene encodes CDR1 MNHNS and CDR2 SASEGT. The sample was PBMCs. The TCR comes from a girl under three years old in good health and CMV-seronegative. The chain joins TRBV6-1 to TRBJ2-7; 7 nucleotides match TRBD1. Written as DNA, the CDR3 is TGTGCCAGCAGTGACAGGGGGTATATATTGAGAGAGCAGTACTTC. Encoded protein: CASSDRGYILREQYF.